Shown below are 9 T cell receptor beta chains from a single sample sequenced in a study of T cell clonality in common variable immunodeficiency. Findings of the study overall: Common variable immunodeficiency TCR beta sequences reportedly had fewer deletions and N-nucleotide insertions.

These TCRs are of unknown antigen specificity. Repertoires were generated with immunoSEQ multiplex PCR, while TCRdb's copy carries only in-frame clones and drops some. Found here are under 40,000 clones, no singletons; the ten largest cover approximately 5.4%. The sample consisted of peripheral blood mononuclear cells. The receptors shown here come from a human donor with common variable immunodeficiency.

This clone was detected many times. The sequence runs out 3 residues before the end of the CDR3; the remainder is reconstructed from the germline J gene. The chain carries TRBV5-1 and TRBJ1-3; tentatively, D is TRBD1 (6 bases). Germline V gene sequence: CDR1 SGHRS, CDR2 YFSETQ. The CDR3 has 15 amino acids. The V end was cut by 2 bases, the J end by 0 bases, with 9 bases between. The CDR3 loop reads CASSFTGSSGNTIYF. The part of the CDR3 DNA that was read is TGCGCCAGCAGCTTTACAGGGAGCTCTGGAAACACC. Combining the CDR3 with reference TRBV5-1 and TRBJ1-3 gives the whole variable domain KAGVTQTPRYLIKTRGQQVTLSCSPISGHRSVSWYQQTPGQGLQFLFEYFSETQRNKGNFPGRFSGRQFSNSRSEMNVSTLELGDSALYLCASSFTGSSGNTIYFGEGSWLTVV.

This clone occurred a few times. Sequencing ends 3 residues short of the CDR3 end; the germline J gene provides the rest. This chain uses TRBV6-2 or TRBV6-3 with TRBJ2-1, with D maybe TRBD1 (6 bases). This CDR3 region has 15 residues. Germline V gene lookup returns CDR1 MNHEY and CDR2 SVGEGT. V lost 4 bases, J lost 3 bases, and 13 bases lay in between. CDR3 in amino acids: CASSSRGRNYNEQFF. The CDR3 DNA, read in part, is TGTGCCAGCAGTTCCAGGGGCCGTAACTACAATGAG.

This clone has ten or more counts. CDR3 bases read: TGTGCCAGCAGCTCCAAGGGTGAGAGGTCAGATACG. It is translated as CASSSKGERSDT. From start to end, the CDR3 is CASSSKGERSDTQYF. The chain is built from TRBV7-9 and TRBJ2-3; D is unresolved. The read finishes 3 residues shy of the CDR3 end, and the germline J gene is used to complete it. Looked up from germline, CDR1 is SEHNR and CDR2 is FQNEAQ (reference sequence). With 4 bases removed from V and 4 bases from J, the gap between germline ends came to 15 bases. CDR3 length: 15 amino acids.

On this clone: With the read ending 3 residues before the CDR3 end, the germline J gene is used to fill in that end. This sequence joins TRBV5-1 and TRBJ1-2; perhaps TRBD1 as D (6 bases). Germline V gene data show CDR1 as SGHRS and CDR2 as YFSETQ. The ends were cut back, 0 bases at V and 7 bases at J, with 10 bases in the middle. CDR3 size: 13 residues. CDR3 region: CASSLDRAAGYTF. The CDR3 DNA, read in part, is TGCGCCAGCAGCTTGGACAGGGCGGCTGGC.

A few counts support this clone. From the germline J gene comes the end of the CDR3, since the read stops 3 residues before it. V usage is TRBV7-8 and J usage is TRBJ1-2, with D possibly being TRBD1 (5 bases). CDR3 length: 13 residues. The germline V gene encodes CDR1 SGHVS and CDR2 FQNEAQ. The V end was cut by 4 bases, the J end by 4 bases, with 10 bases between. CDR3 DNA (partial): TGTGCCAGCAGCTCCCAGGGTTTCTATGGC. Translating gives CASSSQGFYG. The complete CDR3 reads CASSSQGFYGYTF. The whole variable domain, filled in from reference TRBV7-8 and TRBJ1-2, reads GAGVSQSPRYKVAKRGQDVALRCDPISGHVSLFWYQQALGQGPEFLTYFQNEAQLDKSGLPSDRFFAERPEGSVSTLKIQRTQQEDSAVYLCASSSQGFYGYTFGSGTRLTVV.

This clone was observed at least ten times. The CDR3 end is not reached by the read, which stops 3 residues before it; the germline J gene fills it in. The V and J genes are TRBV5-1 and TRBJ1-4; a possible D gene is TRBD1 (6 bases). CDR3 length: 14 amino acids. V lost 4 bases and J 4 bases, leaving 11 bases between the germline ends. Germline assignment: CDR1 SGHRS and CDR2 YFSETQ. CDR3 residues: CASSRDTNNEKLFF. CDR3 DNA, as far as it was read: TGCGCCAGCAGCCGGGACACAAATAATGAAAAA.

In its sample, this clone was seen many times. The CDR3 end falls 3 residues outside the read, so it is completed with the germline J gene. J is TRBJ2-5 and V is TRBV5-1; D gene unclear. V gave up 0 bases and J gave up 3 bases, with 9 bases separating them. Germline CDR1 reads SGHRS; CDR2 reads YFSETQ. The CDR3 has 14 amino acids. This CDR3 is CASSLGLMKETQYF. Partial CDR3 DNA: TGCGCCAGCAGCTTGGGGCTGATGAAAGAGACC.

On this clone itself: The read ends 3 residues shy of where the CDR3 ends; the end is completed using the germline J gene. Additional DNA sequences in this sample encode the identical CDR3. The rearrangement uses TRBV19 and TRBJ2-3; D remains unclear. Germline V gene sequence: CDR1 LNHDA, CDR2 SQIVND (reference sequence). The CDR3 length is 12 residues. V lost 3 bases to trimming and J lost 6 bases, with 7 bases between them. CDR3 DNA (partial): TGTGCCAGTAGTATGGGCAGGGATACG. Protein product: CASSMGRDT. Given in full, the CDR3 is CASSMGRDTQYF.

Remarks on this clone: The read ends 3 residues shy of where the CDR3 ends; the end is completed using the germline J gene. The V call is TRBV18, the J call TRBJ1-5; TRBD1 is a possible D gene (5 bases). Germline values: CDR1 KGHSH, CDR2 LQKENI. The CDR3 length is 15 residues. Deletions cut 3 bases from V and 2 bases from J, with 11 bases between. This chain's CDR3 is CASSPDSLGNQPQHF. CDR3 bases read: TGTGCCAGCTCACCCGACAGTCTCGGCAATCAGCCC.